The sequence of this TCR beta chain was determined in a study of blood T cell repertoires in COVID-19. Study-wide context: Sample material is recorded as cDNA or gDNA derived from T cells, B-cell-depleted T cells, or PBMCs.

CDR1 SGHTA and CDR2 FQGNSA come from the germline V gene. V gave up 3 bases and J gave up 2 bases; unmatched junction bases: 5. CDR3 size: 16 residues. Here immunoSEQ multiplex PCR was the method, and the copy in TCRdb shows in-frame clones only, minus some. The sample contains 440,000 or so clones, around 91% of which appear only once. V usage is TRBV7-2 and J usage is TRBJ1-2; 11 bases line up with TRBD1. This TCR came from a woman in her thirties or forties with COVID-19, enrolled during active disease. The sequencing input was peripheral blood. CDR3 nucleotide sequence: TGTGCCAGCAGCTTTCTTGGGACAGGGGGAAACTATGGCTACACCTTC. Its translation is CASSFLGTGGNYGYTF.